This TCR beta chain emerged from a study of radiation and T cells in renal cell carcinoma. General observations from the study: From baseline, blood top tumor clonotypes peaked at 2 weeks post-radiation.

Concerning this clone itself: Its antigen is undetermined.

The germline V gene encodes CDR1 MNHNY and CDR2 SVGAGI (reference sequence). V lost 4 bases and J lost 5; bases outside the gene matches: 6. This CDR3 has 14 residues. The table came from immunoSEQ multiplex PCR; TCRdb's copy has only in-frame clones and leaves some out. The data show 130,000 or so clones, 88% seen once. The time point here: baseline pretreatment blood. Sample treatment: 15 Gy SBRT to primary tumor, nephrectomy 4 weeks later. The source was blood, collected from a patient whose treatment included radiotherapy and nephrectomy. V and J are TRBV6-6 and TRBJ1-1; 8 nucleotides line up with TRBD1. The TCR sequence derives from a woman aged 45-65 years with renal cell carcinoma. The CDR3: CASSSGQGVTEAFF. CDR3 DNA sequence: TGTGCCAGCAGTTCCGGACAGGGAGTGACTGAAGCTTTCTTT.